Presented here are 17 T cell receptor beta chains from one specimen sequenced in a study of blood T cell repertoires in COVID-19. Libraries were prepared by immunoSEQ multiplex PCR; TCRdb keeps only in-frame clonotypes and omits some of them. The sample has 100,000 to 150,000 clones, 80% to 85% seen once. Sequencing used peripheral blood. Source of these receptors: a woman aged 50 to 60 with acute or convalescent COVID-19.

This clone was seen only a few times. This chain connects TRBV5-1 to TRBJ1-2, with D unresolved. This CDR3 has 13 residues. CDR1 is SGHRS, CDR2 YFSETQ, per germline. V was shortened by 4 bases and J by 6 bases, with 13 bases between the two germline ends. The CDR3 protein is CASSPGPGHGYTF. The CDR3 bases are TGCGCCAGCAGCCCGGGTCCGGGTCATGGCTACACCTTC.

The CDR3 sequence: CASSEASGGASQPQHF. The CDR3 nucleotides read TGTGCCAGCAGTGAAGCGAGTGGGGGGGCCAGCCAGCCCCAGCATTTT. The chain is built from TRBV6-1 and TRBJ1-5; tentative D call: TRBD1 (6 bases). Per the germline V gene, CDR1 is MNHNS and CDR2 is SASEGT. This CDR3 region has 16 residues. Trimming stripped 0 bases from V and 7 bases from J, with 16 bases between.

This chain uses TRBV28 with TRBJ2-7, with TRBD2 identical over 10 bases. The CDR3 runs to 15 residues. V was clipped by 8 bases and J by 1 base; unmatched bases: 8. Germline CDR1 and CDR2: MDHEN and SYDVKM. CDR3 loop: CASAEGLALSYEQYF. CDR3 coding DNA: TGTGCCAGCGCAGAGGGACTAGCGCTTTCCTACGAGCAGTACTTC.

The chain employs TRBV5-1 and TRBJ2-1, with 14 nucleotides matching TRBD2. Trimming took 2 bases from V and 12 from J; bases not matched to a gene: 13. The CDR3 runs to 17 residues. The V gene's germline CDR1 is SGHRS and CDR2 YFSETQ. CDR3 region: CASSFGAGTSGRSGQFF. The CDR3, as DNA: TGCGCCAGCAGCTTTGGCGCCGGGACTAGCGGGAGATCAGGGCAGTTCTTC.

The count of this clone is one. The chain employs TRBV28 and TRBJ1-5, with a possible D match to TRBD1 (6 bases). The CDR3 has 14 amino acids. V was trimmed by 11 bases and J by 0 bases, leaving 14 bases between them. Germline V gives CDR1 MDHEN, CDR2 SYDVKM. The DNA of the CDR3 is TGTGCCGTTACCGGGACACATAGCAATCAGCCCCAGCATTTT. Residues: CAVTGTHSNQPQHF.

CDR3 DNA sequence: TGTGCCAGCAGCACCCAGGACTCACCCGGGGAGCTGTTTTTT. Its protein is CASSTQDSPGELFF. The J gene is TRBJ2-2, the V gene TRBV7-2; maybe TRBD2 (5 bases). CDR3 size: 14 residues. Germline-derived CDR1 and CDR2 are SGHTA and FQGNSA. V shed 5 bases and J shed 6 bases, with 13 bases lying between them.

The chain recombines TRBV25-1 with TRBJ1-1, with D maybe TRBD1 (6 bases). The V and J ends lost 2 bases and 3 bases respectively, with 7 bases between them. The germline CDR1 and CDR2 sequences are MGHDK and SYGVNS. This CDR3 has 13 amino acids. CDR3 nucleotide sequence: TGTGCCAGCAGTGAAAAGGGGGACACTGAAGCTTTCTTT. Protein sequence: CASSEKGDTEAFF.

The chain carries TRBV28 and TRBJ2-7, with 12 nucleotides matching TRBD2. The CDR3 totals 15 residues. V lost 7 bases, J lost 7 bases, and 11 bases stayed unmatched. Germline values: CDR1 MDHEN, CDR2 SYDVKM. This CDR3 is CASKGAASGRDEQYF. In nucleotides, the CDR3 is TGTGCCAGCAAGGGTGCGGCTAGCGGGAGGGATGAGCAGTACTTC.

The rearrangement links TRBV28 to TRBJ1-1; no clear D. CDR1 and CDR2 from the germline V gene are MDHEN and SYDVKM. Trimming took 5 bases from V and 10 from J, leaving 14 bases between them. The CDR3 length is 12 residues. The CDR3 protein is CASSRPEGGAFF. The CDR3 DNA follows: TGTGCCAGCAGTCGACCGGAGGGAGGAGCTTTCTTT.

The CDR3 is CSASTGTHYGYTF. As DNA, the CDR3 is TGCAGTGCTAGTACGGGTACCCACTATGGCTACACCTTC. This chain joins TRBV20-1 and TRBJ1-2; D gene ambiguous. The CDR3 is made up of 13 amino acids. The germline V and J ends were trimmed by 3 bases and 3 bases, with 11 bases remaining between them. The V gene's germline CDR1 is DFQATT and CDR2 SNEGSKA (reference sequence).

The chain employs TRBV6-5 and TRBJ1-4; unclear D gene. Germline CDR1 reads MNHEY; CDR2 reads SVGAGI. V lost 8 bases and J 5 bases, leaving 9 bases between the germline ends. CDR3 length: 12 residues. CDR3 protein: CASGRPNEKLFF. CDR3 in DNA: TGTGCCAGCGGCAGGCCAAATGAAAAACTGTTTTTT.

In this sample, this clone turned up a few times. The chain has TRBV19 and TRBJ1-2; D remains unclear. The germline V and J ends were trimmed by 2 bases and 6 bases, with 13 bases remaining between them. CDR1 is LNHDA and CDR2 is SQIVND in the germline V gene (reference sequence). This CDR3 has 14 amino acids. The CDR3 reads CASSIIPGRNGYTF. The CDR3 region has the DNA TGTGCCAGTAGTATAATTCCGGGGAGGAATGGCTACACCTTC.

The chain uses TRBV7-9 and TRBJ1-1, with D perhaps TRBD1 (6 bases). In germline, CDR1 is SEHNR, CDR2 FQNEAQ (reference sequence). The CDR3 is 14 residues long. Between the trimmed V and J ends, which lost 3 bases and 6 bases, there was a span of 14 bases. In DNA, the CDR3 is TGTGCCAGCAGCTTGACCCGGGAGGGGGCTGAAGCTTTCTTT. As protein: CASSLTREGAEAFF.

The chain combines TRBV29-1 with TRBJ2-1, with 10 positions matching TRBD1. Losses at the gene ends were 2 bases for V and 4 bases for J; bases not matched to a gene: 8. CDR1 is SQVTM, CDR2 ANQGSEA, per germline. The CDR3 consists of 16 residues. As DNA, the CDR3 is TGCAGCGTTGAACCCGGGACAGGGGCCACTTACAATGAGCAGTTCTTC. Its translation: CSVEPGTGATYNEQFF.

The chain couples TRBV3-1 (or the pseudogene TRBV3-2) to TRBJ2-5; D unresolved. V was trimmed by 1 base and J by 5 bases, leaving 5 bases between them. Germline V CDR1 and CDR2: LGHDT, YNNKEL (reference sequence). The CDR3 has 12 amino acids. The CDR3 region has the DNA TGTGCCAGCAGCCAAGCTCAGGAGACCCAGTACTTC. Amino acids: CASSQAQETQYF.

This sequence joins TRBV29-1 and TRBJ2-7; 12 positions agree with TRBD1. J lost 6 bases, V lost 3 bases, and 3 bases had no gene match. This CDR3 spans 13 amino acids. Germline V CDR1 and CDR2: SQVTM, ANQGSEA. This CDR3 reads CSVDGDRGREQYF. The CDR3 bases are TGCAGCGTTGATGGGGACAGGGGGCGCGAGCAGTACTTC.

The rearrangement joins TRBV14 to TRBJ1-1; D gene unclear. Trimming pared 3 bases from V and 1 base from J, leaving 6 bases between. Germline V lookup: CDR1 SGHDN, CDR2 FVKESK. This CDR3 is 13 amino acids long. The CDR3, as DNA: TGTGCCAGCAGCCACTACAGGAACACTGAAGCTTTCTTT. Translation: CASSHYRNTEAFF.